This T cell receptor (beta chain) came from a study of blood T cell repertoires in COVID-19. On the study more broadly: PBMCs, B-cell-depleted T cells, or T cells provided the cDNA or gDNA that made up the material.

This table comes from immunoSEQ multiplex PCR, and its TCRdb copy is limited to in-frame clones, with some not included. This table has tens of thousands of clones, less than 90% appearing once. Trimming shortened V by 1 base and J by 6 bases, and 10 bases separated the two germline ends. The CDR3 extends over 14 amino acids. In germline, CDR1 is LGHDT, CDR2 YNNKEL (reference sequence). The chain recombines TRBV3-1 (or the pseudogene TRBV3-2) with TRBJ2-1; D might be TRBD2 (5 bases). The sequence came from a man aged 50-60 years with acute or convalescent COVID-19. The sample was peripheral blood. The CDR3 region has the DNA TGTGCCAGCAGCCAAGGGCCCGCGGGCAATGAGCAGTTCTTC. Translation gives CASSQGPAGNEQFF.